The next 30 T cell receptor beta chains were all read from a single sample in a study of Graves' ophthalmopathy and Graves' hyperthyroidism. Researchers took RNA transcripts and amplified TCR beta CDR3 regions from them. HTBI primers were employed in first-round RT-PCR, then a second-round multiplex PCR followed. One entry per CDR3 protein results from TCRdb running MiXCR on the multiplex PCR reads. The table lists almost 400,000 distinct CDR3 sequences, approximately 16% of them singletons. Source material: peripheral blood. Receptors were obtained from a woman under 30 with Graves' ophthalmopathy.

The table lists this clonotype with a few counts. J is TRBJ2-5 and V is TRBV6-2 or TRBV6-3; 9 bases are a match to TRBD1. This CDR3 has 15 amino acids. Germline V gene sequence: CDR1 MNHEY, CDR2 SVGEGT. Losses at the gene ends were 5 bases for V and 1 base for J; bases not matched to a gene: 5. For the CDR3, the DNA is TGTGCCAGCAGTCGGGACAGGGCCGCCCAAGAGACCCAGTACTTC. Translating it yields CASSRDRAAQETQYF.

This clonotype was seen many times. The chain is built from TRBV28 and TRBJ1-1; D call uncertain. V was clipped by 7 bases and J by 0 bases, with 12 bases between them. CDR3 length equals 14 residues. Germline CDR1 MDHEN, CDR2 SYDVKM. The chain's CDR3 is CASTPDRLNTEAFF. The CDR3 nucleotides are TGTGCCAGCACCCCGGACCGTTTGAACACTGAAGCTTTCTTT.

In this sample, this clonotype turned up many times. This rearrangement joins TRBV19 to TRBJ2-7; D tentatively fits TRBD1 or TRBD2 (5 bases each). The length of the CDR3 is 14 residues. Trimming removed 5 bases from V and 2 bases from J, with 13 bases in between. Germline V gene data show CDR1 as LNHDA and CDR2 as SQIVND (reference sequence). CDR3 bases: TGTGCCAGTAGTTTAGGGACGCCCGCCTACGAGCAGTACTTC. It specifies CASSLGTPAYEQYF.

The chain joins TRBV6-2 or TRBV6-3 to TRBJ2-7; 7 nucleotides line up with TRBD2. CDR1 and CDR2 from the germline V gene are MNHEY and SVGEGT. The CDR3 has 17 amino acids. J was trimmed by 7 bases and V by 6 bases; bases with no gene match: 21. The CDR3 nucleotides read TGTGCCAGCAGATCGACCAAAGCGGGACTAACTTTACGGGAGCAGTACTTC. Its translation is CASRSTKAGLTLREQYF.

This clonotype was seen many times. The chain joins TRBV10-2 to TRBJ2-7; D ambiguous. CDR3 size: 16 residues. Germline values: CDR1 WSHSY, CDR2 SAAADI. V dropped 0 bases and J dropped 5 bases, with 17 bases sitting between them. CDR3 region: CASSESMLLIRHEQYF. The CDR3 DNA reads as TGCGCCAGCAGTGAGTCGATGCTCCTCATTCGGCACGAGCAGTACTTC.

V and J are TRBV12-3 or TRBV12-4 and TRBJ2-5; 10 nucleotides align to TRBD1. The CDR3 loop spans 15 amino acids. J gave up 1 base and V 4 bases, and 3 bases lay outside the gene matches. The CDR3 spells CASSSRTGGQETQYF. The CDR3 DNA sequence: TGTGCCAGCAGTTCTAGGACAGGGGGCCAAGAGACCCAGTACTTC.

This clonotype was observed at least ten times. The genes are TRBV16 and TRBJ1-1, with TRBD1 matching 10 bases. The CDR3 runs 14 residues. V lost 2 bases, J lost 4 bases, and 1 base stayed unmatched. The germline V gene encodes CDR1 KGHSY and CDR2 FQNENV. CDR3 DNA: TGTGCCAGCAGCCAAGGACAGGGGGTCACTGAAGCTTTCTTT. Its translation: CASSQGQGVTEAFF.

This clonotype came up many times. One junction end disagrees with the germline gene, perhaps due to a read error. The chain recombines TRBV24-1 with TRBJ2-2, with TRBD1 as a possible D gene (6 bases). Per germline, CDR1 KGHDR and CDR2 SFDVKD. The CDR3 contains 15 residues. In DNA, the CDR3 is TGTGCCACCAGCCCTCTTGGTCGGGACACCGGGGAGCTATTTTTT. This sequence encodes CATSPLGRDTGELFF.

This clonotype was detected a few times. CDR3 nucleotide sequence: TGTGCCAGCAGAGGGGCGGGACAGCCCTACGAGCAGTACTTC. Amino acids: CASRGAGQPYEQYF. This rearrangement joins TRBV12-3 or TRBV12-4 to TRBJ2-7, with D perhaps TRBD1 (7 bases). V lost 6 bases and J 2 bases, leaving 14 bases between the germline ends. The CDR3 length is 14 residues.

Here the CDR3 DNA reads TGTGCCACCAGTGCCGGACTAGCTGGGGGTAAAGATACGCAGTATTTT. Protein: CATSAGLAGGKDTQYF. The V call is TRBV24-1, the J call TRBJ2-3; 8 bases map to TRBD2. Germline CDR1 reads KGHDR; CDR2 reads SFDVKD. The CDR3 consists of 16 residues. V shed 5 bases, J shed 5 bases, and the junction held 11 bases outside the gene matches.

Ten or more counts support this clonotype. The chain recombines TRBV12-3 or TRBV12-4 with TRBJ1-1; 12 bases line up with TRBD1. The CDR3 consists of 15 residues. V trimming: 6 bases; J trimming: 5 bases; junction bases outside the gene matches: 7. CDR3: CASSDRDRGLTEAFF. CDR3 sequence (DNA): TGTGCCAGCAGCGACCGGGACAGGGGGCTTACTGAAGCTTTCTTT.

This clonotype was recorded at least ten times. The chain carries TRBV6-2 or TRBV6-3 and TRBJ2-6, with D perhaps given as TRBD1 or TRBD2 (5 bases each). The CDR3 is 17 residues long. The germline V gene encodes CDR1 MNHEY and CDR2 SVGEGT. V gave up 7 bases and J gave up 4 bases, with 20 bases separating them. In DNA form, the CDR3 reads TGTGCCAGCAACTCCGCCTGGGGGATGGAAGGGGCCAACGTCCTGACTTTC. It specifies CASNSAWGMEGANVLTF.

The V call is TRBV10-3, the J call TRBJ2-7; D not resolved. Trimming stripped 8 bases from V and 5 bases from J, with 16 bases between. Germline V gene lookup returns CDR1 ENHRY and CDR2 SYGVKD. CDR3 size: 13 residues. The CDR3 loop is CAIESASRHEQYF. The CDR3 DNA reads as TGTGCCATCGAAAGCGCTAGTCGGCACGAGCAGTACTTC.

In its sample, this clonotype was seen many times. This chain joins TRBV6-5 and TRBJ1-1; D is unresolved. Germline CDR1 reads MNHEY; CDR2 reads SVGAGI. The V gene lost 2 bases and the J gene lost 5 bases, with 12 bases spanning the gap. This CDR3 contains 14 residues. The CDR3 protein is CASSYHSIGTEAFF. CDR3 sequence (DNA): TGTGCCAGCAGTTACCACAGCATTGGGACTGAAGCTTTCTTT.

This clonotype was counted at least ten times. This chain connects TRBV19 to TRBJ1-5, with 7 positions matching TRBD1. Germline values: CDR1 LNHDA, CDR2 SQIVND (reference sequence). CDR3 size: 15 residues. J gave up 0 bases and V 6 bases, and 5 bases lay outside the gene matches. CDR3 sequence reads: CASRQQGSSNQPQHF. The DNA for the CDR3 is TGTGCCAGTAGGCAACAGGGGAGTAGCAATCAGCCCCAGCATTTT.

This clonotype was detected many times. The chain employs TRBV20-1 and TRBJ1-6; the D gene is possibly TRBD1 (6 bases). The V end was cut by 6 bases, the J end by 7 bases, with 13 bases between. CDR3 length: 13 amino acids. Per germline, CDR1 DFQATT and CDR2 SNEGSKA (reference sequence). CDR3 bases: TGCAGTGCCAACCAGGGGTCGAATTCACCCCTCCACTTT. Its protein product is CSANQGSNSPLHF.

This clonotype occurred many times. This rearrangement joins TRBV24-1 to TRBJ2-5; 11 positions match TRBD2. The CDR3 is made up of 14 amino acids. Looked up from germline, CDR1 is KGHDR and CDR2 is SFDVKD. The junction had 5 bases not matched to a gene; V was cut back by 7 bases and J by 5 bases. CDR3 in amino acids: CATSLAGGRETQYF. The DNA for the CDR3 is TGTGCCACCAGCCTAGCGGGAGGTCGGGAGACCCAGTACTTC.

The chain links TRBV15 to TRBJ1-1; a possible D gene is TRBD1 (6 bases). The CDR3 sequence is 15 residues long. Germline V gives CDR1 LNHNV, CDR2 YYDKDF (reference sequence). Trimming removed 3 bases at V and 2 bases at J, with 13 bases between. Here the CDR3 reads CATSSESGVNTEAFF. CDR3 DNA: TGTGCCACCAGCAGTGAGTCAGGGGTTAACACTGAAGCTTTCTTT.

This clonotype was seen many times. This rearrangement joins TRBV12-3 or TRBV12-4 to TRBJ2-7, with TRBD2 identical over 7 bases. V lost 8 bases to trimming and J lost 4 bases; unmatched junction nucleotides: 14. CDR3 length equals 15 residues. The CDR3 region is CASGRAGNPSYEQYF. In nucleotides, the CDR3 is TGTGCCAGCGGGAGAGCGGGGAACCCATCTTACGAGCAGTACTTC.

In its sample, this clonotype was seen many times. This chain joins TRBV12-3 or TRBV12-4 and TRBJ1-6; D gene unclear. V was trimmed by 6 bases and J by 8 bases, leaving 11 bases between them. This CDR3 is 13 amino acids long. The CDR3 sequence is CASRSGVYSPLHF. CDR3 nucleotide sequence: TGTGCCAGCAGATCCGGGGTCTATTCACCCCTCCACTTT.

This clonotype occurred many times. The chain joins TRBV6-1 to TRBJ1-2, with 8 bases that match TRBD1. After removal of 8 bases from V and 2 bases from J, the junction contained 7 bases not matched to a gene. Germline assignment: CDR1 MNHNS and CDR2 SASEGT. The CDR3 loop spans 14 amino acids. CDR3 loop: CASLTRTGNYGYTF. CDR3 DNA sequence: TGTGCCAGCCTAACTCGGACAGGGAACTATGGCTACACCTTC.

The rearrangement uses TRBV24-1 and TRBJ1-5, with no clear D. The CDR3 has 15 amino acids. V gave up 5 bases and J gave up 0 bases, with 10 bases separating them. Looked up from germline, CDR1 is KGHDR and CDR2 is SFDVKD. The CDR3 DNA reads as TGTGCCACCAGTGGGGCAGGACCTAGCAATCAGCCCCAGCATTTT. Translating it yields CATSGAGPSNQPQHF.

This clonotype was observed many times. The V gene is TRBV18, the J gene TRBJ1-2, with 7 bases lining up with TRBD1. The germline CDR1 and CDR2 sequences are KGHSH and LQKENI. The CDR3 covers 12 residues. V trimming: 8 bases; J trimming: 13 bases; junction bases outside the gene matches: 13. For the CDR3, the DNA is TGTGCCAGCACTGAACAGGGGCGCCGGGGCACCTTC. This gives the protein CASTEQGRRGTF.

This clonotype was recorded at least ten times. A read error may explain this, as a much larger clone is one base away. The genes are TRBV6-2 or TRBV6-3 and TRBJ1-1; maybe TRBD1 (6 bases). The CDR3 is made up of 16 amino acids. CDR1 is MNHEY and CDR2 is SVGEGT in the germline V gene. This CDR3 is CASSYGARGRGTGAFF. CDR3 coding DNA: TGTGCCAGCAGTTACGGTGCACGGGGGCGCGGCACTGGAGCTTTCTTT.

The J gene is TRBJ2-2, the V gene TRBV6-1; 10 bases match TRBD2. Germline CDR1 is MNHNS and CDR2 is SASEGT. This CDR3 contains 14 residues. V lost 8 bases, J lost 7 bases, and 7 bases stayed unmatched. The CDR3 bases are TGTGCCAGCTGTCCTAGCGGGAGTGGCGGGGAGCTGTTTTTT. Translation: CASCPSGSGGELFF.

The chain couples TRBV6-1 to TRBJ2-5; unclear D gene. Germline-derived CDR1 and CDR2 are MNHNS and SASEGT. The CDR3 length is 12 residues. V gave up 8 bases and J gave up 0 bases, with 7 bases separating them. This CDR3 reads CASVQNQETQYF. The CDR3 DNA is TGTGCCAGCGTACAGAACCAAGAGACCCAGTACTTC.

This rearrangement joins TRBV28 to TRBJ2-5; 15 positions agree with TRBD2. CDR1 and CDR2 from the germline V gene are MDHEN and SYDVKM. CDR3 length: 15 residues. Trimming took 6 bases from V and 3 from J; bases not matched to a gene: 2. In DNA, the CDR3 is TGTGCCAGCAGCCGGACTAGCGGGAGGGAAGAGACCCAGTACTTC. This gives the protein CASSRTSGREETQYF.

This clonotype was seen many times. The genes are TRBV5-4 and TRBJ1-1; 11 nucleotides align to TRBD1. The CDR3 is made up of 16 amino acids. Per germline, CDR1 SGHNT and CDR2 YYREEE (reference sequence). Losses at the gene ends were 2 bases for V and 1 base for J; bases not matched to a gene: 4. CDR3 residues: CASSLRTGGPNTEAFF. The CDR3, as DNA: TGTGCCAGCAGCTTACGGACAGGGGGCCCGAACACTGAAGCTTTCTTT.

In its sample, this clonotype was seen many times. The chain links TRBV7-2 to TRBJ2-4; D remains unclear. Germline CDR1 reads SGHTA; CDR2 reads FQGNSA. CDR3 length: 13 amino acids. V was shortened by 3 bases and J by 3 bases, with 6 bases between the two germline ends. The CDR3 spells CASSFEGKNIQYF. The CDR3 DNA follows: TGTGCCAGCAGCTTTGAAGGCAAAAACATTCAGTACTTC.

This rearrangement joins TRBV9 to TRBJ2-5; D perhaps matches TRBD2 (7 bases). Trimming removed 7 bases at V and 11 bases at J, with 30 bases between. The length of the CDR3 is 16 residues. Germline-derived CDR1 and CDR2 are SGDLS and YYNGEE. CDR3 sequence: CASSSGLEGLKGTQYF. The DNA of the CDR3 is TGTGCCAGCTCTTCTGGACTAGAGGGGCTCAAAGGGACACAGTACTTC.